This record concerns one TCR beta chain sequence. What it binds is not known. The data are from a study of a mutant IDH1 vaccine in newly diagnosed glioma. As for the study in general: Antecedent treatment encompassed radiotherapy, temozolomide, or their combination; the majority received both.

In germline, CDR1 is SEHNR, CDR2 FQNEAQ (reference sequence). V was trimmed by 5 bases and J by 1 base, leaving 14 bases between them. The CDR3 has 15 residues. Assay used: immunoSEQ multiplex PCR; TCRdb lists only in-frame clones, some missing. The sample has about 40,000 clones, 91% seen once. The time point is: week 5, during vaccination. Each dose delivered 300 ug of mutant IDH1 20-mer peptide subcutaneously with imiquimod. General study findings and limits: Top peripheral T cell clonotype shifts appeared unrelated to pseudoprogression.

This chain uses TRBV7-9 with TRBJ2-5; D is unresolved. This receptor was taken from a man aged 50 to 59 with glioma. Sequences were derived from PBMCs, sampled from a glioma patient whose treatment included an IDH1 peptide vaccine. The CDR3 DNA sequence: TGTGCCAGCAGCCCCAGAGGCACAGCCCAAGAGACCCAGTACTTC. It is translated as CASSPRGTAQETQYF.